This T cell receptor beta chain was captured by sequencing in a study of blood T cell repertoires in COVID-19. Study-wide background: From T cells, B-cell-depleted T cells, or PBMCs came the material, which was cDNA or gDNA.

The assay was immunoSEQ multiplex PCR, and TCRdb's table has in-frame clones only and misses some. Here the sample spans 35,000 to 45,000 clones, over 60% being singletons. V was trimmed by 4 bases and J by 0 bases, leaving 10 bases between them. Germline CDR1 SGHRS, CDR2 YFSETQ. The CDR3 spans 14 residues. The V and J genes are TRBV5-1 and TRBJ1-1, with D perhaps TRBD1 (6 bases). This TCR was sampled from a woman between 65 and 79 years old with acute or convalescent COVID-19. Sample: peripheral blood. The CDR3, as DNA: TGCGCCAGCAGCCTGGACAGTCTGAACACTGAAGCTTTCTTT. Its protein product is CASSLDSLNTEAFF.